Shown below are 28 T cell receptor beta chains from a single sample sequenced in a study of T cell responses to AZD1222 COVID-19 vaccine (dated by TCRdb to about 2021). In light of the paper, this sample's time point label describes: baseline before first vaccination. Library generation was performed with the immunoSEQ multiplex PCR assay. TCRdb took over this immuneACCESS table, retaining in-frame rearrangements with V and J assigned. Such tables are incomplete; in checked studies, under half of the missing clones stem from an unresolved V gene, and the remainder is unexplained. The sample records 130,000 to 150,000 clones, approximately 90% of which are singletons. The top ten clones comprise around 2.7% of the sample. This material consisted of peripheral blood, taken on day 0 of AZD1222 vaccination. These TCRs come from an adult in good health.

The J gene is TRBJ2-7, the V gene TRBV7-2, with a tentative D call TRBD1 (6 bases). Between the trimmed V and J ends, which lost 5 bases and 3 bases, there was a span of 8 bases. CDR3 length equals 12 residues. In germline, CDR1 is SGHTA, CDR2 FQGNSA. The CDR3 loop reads CASSLQGYEQYF. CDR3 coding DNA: TGTGCCAGCAGCCTACAGGGCTACGAGCAGTACTTC. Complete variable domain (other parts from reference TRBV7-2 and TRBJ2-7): GAGVSQSPSNKVTEKGKDVELRCDPISGHTALYWYRQSLGQGLEFLIYFQGNSAPDKSGLPSDRFSAERTGGSVSTLTIQRTQQEDSAVYLCASSLQGYEQYFGPGTRLTVT.

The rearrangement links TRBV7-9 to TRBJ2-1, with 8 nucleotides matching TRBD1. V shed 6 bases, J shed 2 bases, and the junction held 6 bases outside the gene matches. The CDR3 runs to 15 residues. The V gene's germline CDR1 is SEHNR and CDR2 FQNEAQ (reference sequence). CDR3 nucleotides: TGTGCCAGCAGTAGAGGACAGGGCCCCTACAATGAGCAGTTCTTC. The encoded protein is CASSRGQGPYNEQFF.

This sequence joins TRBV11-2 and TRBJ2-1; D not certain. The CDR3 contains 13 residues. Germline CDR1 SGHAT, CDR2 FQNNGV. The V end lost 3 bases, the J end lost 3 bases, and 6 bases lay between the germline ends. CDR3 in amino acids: CASSLLLYNEQFF. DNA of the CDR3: TGTGCCAGCAGCTTGCTCCTCTACAATGAGCAGTTCTTC.

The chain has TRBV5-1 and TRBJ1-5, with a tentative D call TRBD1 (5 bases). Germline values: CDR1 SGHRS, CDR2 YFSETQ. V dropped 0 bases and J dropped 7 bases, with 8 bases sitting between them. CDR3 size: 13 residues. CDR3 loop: CASSLGRDQPQHF. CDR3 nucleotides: TGCGCCAGCAGCTTGGGAAGGGACCAGCCCCAGCATTTT.

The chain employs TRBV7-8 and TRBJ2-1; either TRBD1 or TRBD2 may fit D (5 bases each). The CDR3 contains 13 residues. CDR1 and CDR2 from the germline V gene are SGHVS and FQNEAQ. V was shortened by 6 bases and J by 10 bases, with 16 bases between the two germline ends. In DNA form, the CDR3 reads TGTGCCAGCAGGAGGACTCGCCCAGGGGAGCAGTTCTTC. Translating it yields CASRRTRPGEQFF. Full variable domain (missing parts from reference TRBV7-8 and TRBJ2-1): GAGVSQSPRYKVAKRGQDVALRCDPISGHVSLFWYQQALGQGPEFLTYFQNEAQLDKSGLPSDRFFAERPEGSVSTLKIQRTQQEDSAVYLCASRRTRPGEQFFGPGTRLTVL.

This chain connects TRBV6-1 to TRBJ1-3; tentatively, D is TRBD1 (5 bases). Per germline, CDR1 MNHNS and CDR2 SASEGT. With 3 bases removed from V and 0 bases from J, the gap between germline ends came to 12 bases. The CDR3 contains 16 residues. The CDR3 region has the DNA TGTGCCAGCAGTGAGGGGCACCCGAGCTCTGGAAACACCATATATTTT. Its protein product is CASSEGHPSSGNTIYF.

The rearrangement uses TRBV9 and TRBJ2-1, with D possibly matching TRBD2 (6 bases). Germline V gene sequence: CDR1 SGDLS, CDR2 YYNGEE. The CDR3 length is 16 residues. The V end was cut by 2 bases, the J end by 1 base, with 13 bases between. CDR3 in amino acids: CASSVAGTPSYNEQFF. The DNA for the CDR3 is TGTGCCAGCAGCGTGGCCGGGACTCCATCCTACAATGAGCAGTTCTTC.

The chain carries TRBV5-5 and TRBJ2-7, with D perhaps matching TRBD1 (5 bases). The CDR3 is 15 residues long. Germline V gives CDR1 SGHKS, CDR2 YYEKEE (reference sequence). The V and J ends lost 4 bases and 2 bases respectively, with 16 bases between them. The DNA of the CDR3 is TGTGCCAGCAGCAAACTGACAGTAGGAGCCTACGAGCAGTACTTC. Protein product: CASSKLTVGAYEQYF.

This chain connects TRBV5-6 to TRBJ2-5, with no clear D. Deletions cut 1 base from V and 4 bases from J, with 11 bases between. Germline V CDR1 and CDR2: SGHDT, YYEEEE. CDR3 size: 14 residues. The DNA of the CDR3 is TGTGCCAGCAGCTTGATACAGAAGGGAGAGACCCAGTACTTC. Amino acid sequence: CASSLIQKGETQYF.

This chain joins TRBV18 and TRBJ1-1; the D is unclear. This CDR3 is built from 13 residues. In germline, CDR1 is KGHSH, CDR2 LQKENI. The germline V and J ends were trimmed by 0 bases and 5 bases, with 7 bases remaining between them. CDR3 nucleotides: TGTGCCAGCTCACCACCAGGGAGTACTGAAGCTTTCTTT. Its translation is CASSPPGSTEAFF.

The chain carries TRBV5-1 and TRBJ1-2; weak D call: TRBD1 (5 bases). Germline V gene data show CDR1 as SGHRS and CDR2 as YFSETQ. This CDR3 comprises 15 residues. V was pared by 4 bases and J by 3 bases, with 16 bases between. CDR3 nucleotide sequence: TGCGCCAGCAGCCCCTGGCAGGGCATGGACTATGGCTACACCTTC. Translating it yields CASSPWQGMDYGYTF.

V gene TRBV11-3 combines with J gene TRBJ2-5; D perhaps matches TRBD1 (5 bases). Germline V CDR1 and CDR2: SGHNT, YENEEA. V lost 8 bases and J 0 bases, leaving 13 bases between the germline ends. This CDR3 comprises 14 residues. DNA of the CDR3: TGTGCCAGCGCCGAGGACACGTACCAAGAGACCCAGTACTTC. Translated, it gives CASAEDTYQETQYF.

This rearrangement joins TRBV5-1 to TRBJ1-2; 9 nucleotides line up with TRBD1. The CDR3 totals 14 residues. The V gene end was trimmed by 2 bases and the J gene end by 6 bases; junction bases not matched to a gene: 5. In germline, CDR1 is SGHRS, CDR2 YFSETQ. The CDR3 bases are TGCGCCAGCAGCTTAGACAGGGGGAAGGATGGCTACACCTTC. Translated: CASSLDRGKDGYTF.

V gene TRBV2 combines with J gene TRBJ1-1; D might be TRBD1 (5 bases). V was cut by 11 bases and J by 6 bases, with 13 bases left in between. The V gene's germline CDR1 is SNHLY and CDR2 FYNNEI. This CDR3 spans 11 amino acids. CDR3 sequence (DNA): TGTGCCGGCCGACAGTGGGCTGAAGCTTTCTTT. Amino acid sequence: CAGRQWAEAFF.

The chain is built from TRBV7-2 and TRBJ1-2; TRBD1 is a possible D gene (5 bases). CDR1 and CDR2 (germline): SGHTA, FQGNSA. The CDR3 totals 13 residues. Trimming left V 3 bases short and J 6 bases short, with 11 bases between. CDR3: CASSFPQGDGYTF. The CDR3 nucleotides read TGTGCCAGCAGCTTTCCCCAGGGTGATGGCTACACCTTC.

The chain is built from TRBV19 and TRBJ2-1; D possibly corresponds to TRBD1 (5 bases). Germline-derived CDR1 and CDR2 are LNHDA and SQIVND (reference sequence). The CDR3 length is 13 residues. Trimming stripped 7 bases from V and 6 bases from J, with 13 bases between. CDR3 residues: CASTLSRGNEQFF. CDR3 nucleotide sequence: TGTGCCAGTACCCTCTCTAGGGGCAATGAGCAGTTCTTC.

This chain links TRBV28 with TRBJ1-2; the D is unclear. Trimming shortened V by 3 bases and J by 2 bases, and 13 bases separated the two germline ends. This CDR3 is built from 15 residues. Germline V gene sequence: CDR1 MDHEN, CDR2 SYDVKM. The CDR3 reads CASSFLGTSNYGYTF. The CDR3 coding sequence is TGTGCCAGCAGTTTTTTGGGAACTTCGAACTATGGCTACACCTTC.

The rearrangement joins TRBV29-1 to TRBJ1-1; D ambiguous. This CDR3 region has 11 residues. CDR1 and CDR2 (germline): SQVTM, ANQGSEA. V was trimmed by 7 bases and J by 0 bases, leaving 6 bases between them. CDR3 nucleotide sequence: TGCAGCGCTTACATGAACACTGAAGCTTTCTTT. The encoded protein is CSAYMNTEAFF.

The CDR3: CASSYSQGASQPQHF. In DNA form, the CDR3 reads TGTGCCAGCAGTTACAGTCAGGGGGCATCTCAGCCCCAGCATTTT. The V gene is TRBV6-6, the J gene TRBJ1-5; 8 positions agree with TRBD1. This CDR3 is 15 amino acids long. Germline V gives CDR1 MNHNY, CDR2 SVGAGI (reference sequence). The junction had 6 bases not matched to a gene; V was cut back by 2 bases and J by 6 bases.

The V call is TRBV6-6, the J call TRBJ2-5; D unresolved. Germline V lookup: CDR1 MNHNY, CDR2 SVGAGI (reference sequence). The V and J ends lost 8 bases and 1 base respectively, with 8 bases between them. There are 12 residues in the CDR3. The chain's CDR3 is CASVGSQETQYF. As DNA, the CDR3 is TGTGCCAGCGTAGGAAGCCAAGAGACCCAGTACTTC.

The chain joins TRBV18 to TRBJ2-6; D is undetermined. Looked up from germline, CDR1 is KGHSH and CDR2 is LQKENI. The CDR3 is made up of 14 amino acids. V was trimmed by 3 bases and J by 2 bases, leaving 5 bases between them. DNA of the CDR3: TGTGCCAGCTCACCTCAGCCTGGGGCCAACGTCCTGACTTTC. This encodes CASSPQPGANVLTF.

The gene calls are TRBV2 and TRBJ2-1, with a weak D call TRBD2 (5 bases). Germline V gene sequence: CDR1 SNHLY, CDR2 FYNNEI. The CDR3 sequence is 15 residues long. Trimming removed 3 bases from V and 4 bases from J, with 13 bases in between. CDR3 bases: TGTGCCAGCAGTGAGAGGCGGGTAGGGTACAATGAGCAGTTCTTC. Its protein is CASSERRVGYNEQFF. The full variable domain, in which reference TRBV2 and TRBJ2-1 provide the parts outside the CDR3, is EPEVTQTPSHQVTQMGQEVILRCVPISNHLYFYWYRQILGQKVEFLVSFYNNEISEKSEIFDDQFSVERPDGSNFTLKIRSTKLEDSAMYFCASSERRVGYNEQFFGPGTRLTVL.

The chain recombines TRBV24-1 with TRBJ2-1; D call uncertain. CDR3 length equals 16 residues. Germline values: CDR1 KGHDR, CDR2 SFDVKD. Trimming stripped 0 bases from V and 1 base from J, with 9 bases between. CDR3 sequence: CATSDLQTWSYNEQFF. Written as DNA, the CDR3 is TGTGCCACCAGTGATTTGCAGACTTGGTCCTACAATGAGCAGTTCTTC.

The CDR3 nucleotides read TGTGCCAGCAGCCACTTCCTAACTACTAGCGCCGACAATGAGCAGTTCTTC. Translating gives CASSHFLTTSADNEQFF. The gene calls are TRBV3-1 (or the pseudogene TRBV3-2) and TRBJ2-1, with TRBD2 matching over 7 bases. CDR3 length: 17 amino acids. The V segment lost 3 bases and the J segment 5 bases; nucleotides outside the gene matches: 13. Germline V CDR1 and CDR2: LGHDT, YNNKEL (reference sequence).

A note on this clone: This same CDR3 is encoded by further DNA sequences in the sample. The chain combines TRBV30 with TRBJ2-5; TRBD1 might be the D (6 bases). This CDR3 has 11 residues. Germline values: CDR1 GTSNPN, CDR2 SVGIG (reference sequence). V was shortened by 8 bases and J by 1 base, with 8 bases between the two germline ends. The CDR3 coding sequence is TGTGCCACAGGGACCCAAGAGACCCAGTACTTC. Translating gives CATGTQETQYF.

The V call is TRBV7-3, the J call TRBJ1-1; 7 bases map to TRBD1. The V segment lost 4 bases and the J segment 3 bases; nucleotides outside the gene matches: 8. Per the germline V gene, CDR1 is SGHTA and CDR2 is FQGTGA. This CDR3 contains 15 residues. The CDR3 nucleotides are TGTGCCAGCAGCTCCCAGGGGGGAGGGGACACTGAAGCTTTCTTT. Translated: CASSSQGGGDTEAFF. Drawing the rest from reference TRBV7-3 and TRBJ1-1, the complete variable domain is GAGVSQTPSNKVTEKGKYVELRCDPISGHTALYWYRQSLGQGPEFLIYFQGTGAADDSGLPNDRFFAVRPEGSVSTLKIQRTERGDSAVYLCASSSQGGGDTEAFFGQGTRLTVV.

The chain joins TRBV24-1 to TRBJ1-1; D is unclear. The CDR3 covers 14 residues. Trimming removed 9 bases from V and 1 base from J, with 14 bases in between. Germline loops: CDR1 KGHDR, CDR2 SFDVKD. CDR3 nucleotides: TGTGCCACCCGCCCAGGAGGCCAGAACACTGAAGCTTTCTTT. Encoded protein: CATRPGGQNTEAFF.

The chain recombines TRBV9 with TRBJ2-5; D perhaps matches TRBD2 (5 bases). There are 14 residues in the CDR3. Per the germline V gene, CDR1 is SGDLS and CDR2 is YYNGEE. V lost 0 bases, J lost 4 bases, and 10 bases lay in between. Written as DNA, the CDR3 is TGTGCCAGCAGCGTAGGAATTAGCGTAGAGACCCAGTACTTC. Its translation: CASSVGISVETQYF.